This T cell receptor (beta chain) was identified during a study of control samples from healthy donors and cancer patients. The V gene end was trimmed by 4 bases and the J gene end by 1 base; junction bases not matched to a gene: 9. The CDR3 length is 18 residues. The germline V gene encodes CDR1 LGHDT and CDR2 YNNKEL (reference sequence). Clones were read by immunoSEQ multiplex PCR, and TCRdb kept only the in-frame ones, dropping some. The sample comprises about 120,000 clones, roughly 92% of which are singletons, and 4.5% to 7% rests with the top ten. The clonotype comes from a man aged 18-30 years in good health. The gene calls are TRBV3-1 (or the pseudogene TRBV3-2) and TRBJ2-2, with 10 bases identical to TRBD1. Material: blood. This CDR3 is CASSPHPGTGVNTGELFF. The CDR3 region has the DNA TGTGCCAGCAGCCCACACCCCGGGACAGGGGTGAACACCGGGGAGCTGTTTTTT.